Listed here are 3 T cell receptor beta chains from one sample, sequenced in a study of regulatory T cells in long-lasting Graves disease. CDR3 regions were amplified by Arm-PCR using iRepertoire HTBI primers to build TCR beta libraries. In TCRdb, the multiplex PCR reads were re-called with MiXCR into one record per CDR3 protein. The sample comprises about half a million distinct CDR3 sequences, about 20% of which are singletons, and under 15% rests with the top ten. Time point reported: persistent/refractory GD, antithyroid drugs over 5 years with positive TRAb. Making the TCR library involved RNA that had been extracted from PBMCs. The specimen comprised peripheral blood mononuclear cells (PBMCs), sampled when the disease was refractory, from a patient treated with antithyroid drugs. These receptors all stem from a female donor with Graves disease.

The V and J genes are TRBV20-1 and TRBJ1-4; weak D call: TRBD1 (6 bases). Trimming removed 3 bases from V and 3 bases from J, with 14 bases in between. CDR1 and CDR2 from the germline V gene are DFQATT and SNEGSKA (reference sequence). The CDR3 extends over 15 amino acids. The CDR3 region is CSASSWGPANEKLFF. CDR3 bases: TGCAGTGCTAGTAGTTGGGGGCCGGCTAATGAAAAACTGTTTTTT.

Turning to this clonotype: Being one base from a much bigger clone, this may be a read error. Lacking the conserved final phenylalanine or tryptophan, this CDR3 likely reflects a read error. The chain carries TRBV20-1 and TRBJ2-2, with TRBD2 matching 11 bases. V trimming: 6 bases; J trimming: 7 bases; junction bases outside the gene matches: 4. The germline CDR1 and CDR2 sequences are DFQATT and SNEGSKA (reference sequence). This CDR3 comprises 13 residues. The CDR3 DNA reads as TGCAGTGCAAAGACTAGCGGGATCGGGGAGCTGTTTCTT. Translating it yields CSAKTSGIGELFL.

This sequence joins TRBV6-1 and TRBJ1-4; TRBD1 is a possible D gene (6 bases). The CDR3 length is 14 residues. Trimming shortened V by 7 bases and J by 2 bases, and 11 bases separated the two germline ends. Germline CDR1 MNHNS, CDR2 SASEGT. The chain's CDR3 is CASNTGLTNEKLFF. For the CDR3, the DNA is TGTGCCAGCAACACAGGGTTGACTAATGAAAAACTGTTTTTT.